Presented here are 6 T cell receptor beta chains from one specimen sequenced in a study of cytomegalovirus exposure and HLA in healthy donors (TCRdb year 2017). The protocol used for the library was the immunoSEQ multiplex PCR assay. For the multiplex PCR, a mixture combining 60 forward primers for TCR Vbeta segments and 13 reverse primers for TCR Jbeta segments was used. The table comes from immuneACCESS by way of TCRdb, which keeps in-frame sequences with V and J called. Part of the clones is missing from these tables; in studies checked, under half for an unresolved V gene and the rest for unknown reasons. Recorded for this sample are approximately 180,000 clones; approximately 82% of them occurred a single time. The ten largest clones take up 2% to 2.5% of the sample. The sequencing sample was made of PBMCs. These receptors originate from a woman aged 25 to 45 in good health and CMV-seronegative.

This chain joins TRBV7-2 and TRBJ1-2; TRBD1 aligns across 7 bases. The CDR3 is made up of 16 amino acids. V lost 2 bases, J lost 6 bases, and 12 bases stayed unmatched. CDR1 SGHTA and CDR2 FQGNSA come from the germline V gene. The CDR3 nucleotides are TGTGCCAGCAGCTTACATGCCAGGGGGGAGAGCGATGGCTACACCTTC. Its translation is CASSLHARGESDGYTF.

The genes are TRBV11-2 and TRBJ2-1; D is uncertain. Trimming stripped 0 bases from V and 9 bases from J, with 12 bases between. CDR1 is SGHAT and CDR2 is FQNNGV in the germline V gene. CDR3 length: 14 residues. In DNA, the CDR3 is TGTGCCAGCAGCTTAGATCTCACCCCGGTTGAGCAGTTCTTC. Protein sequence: CASSLDLTPVEQFF.

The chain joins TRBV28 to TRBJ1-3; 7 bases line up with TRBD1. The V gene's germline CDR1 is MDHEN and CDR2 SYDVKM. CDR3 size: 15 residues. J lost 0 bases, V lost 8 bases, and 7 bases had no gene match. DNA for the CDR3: TGTGCCAGCTGGACAGGCCTATCCTCTGGAAACACCATATATTTT. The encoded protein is CASWTGLSSGNTIYF.

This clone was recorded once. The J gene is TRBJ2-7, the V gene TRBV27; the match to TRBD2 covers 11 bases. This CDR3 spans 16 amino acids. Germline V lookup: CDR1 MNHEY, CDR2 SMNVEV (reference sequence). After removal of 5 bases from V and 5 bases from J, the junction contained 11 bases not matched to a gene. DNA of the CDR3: TGTGCCAGCAGTCCCCTCTATAGCGGGAGGGCCGACGAGCAGTACTTC. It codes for CASSPLYSGRADEQYF.

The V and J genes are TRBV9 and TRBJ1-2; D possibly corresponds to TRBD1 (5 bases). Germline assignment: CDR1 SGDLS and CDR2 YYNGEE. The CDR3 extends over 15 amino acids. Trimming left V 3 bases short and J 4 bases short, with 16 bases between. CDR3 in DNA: TGTGCCAGCAGCGCTCAGGGTCGGGTCGCCTATGGCTACACCTTC. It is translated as CASSAQGRVAYGYTF.

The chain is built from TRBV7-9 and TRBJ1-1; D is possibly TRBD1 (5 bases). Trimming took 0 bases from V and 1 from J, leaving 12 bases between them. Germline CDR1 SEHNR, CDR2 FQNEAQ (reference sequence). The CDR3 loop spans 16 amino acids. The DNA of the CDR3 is TGTGCCAGCAGCTTAGCAGGCAGGGATGCGAACACTGAAGCTTTCTTT. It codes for CASSLAGRDANTEAFF. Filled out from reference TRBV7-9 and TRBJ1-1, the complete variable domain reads DTGVSQNPRHKITKRGQNVTFRCDPISEHNRLYWYRQTLGQGPEFLTYFQNEAQLEKSRLLSDRFSAERPKGSFSTLEIQRTEQGDSAMYLCASSLAGRDANTEAFFGQGTRLTVV.